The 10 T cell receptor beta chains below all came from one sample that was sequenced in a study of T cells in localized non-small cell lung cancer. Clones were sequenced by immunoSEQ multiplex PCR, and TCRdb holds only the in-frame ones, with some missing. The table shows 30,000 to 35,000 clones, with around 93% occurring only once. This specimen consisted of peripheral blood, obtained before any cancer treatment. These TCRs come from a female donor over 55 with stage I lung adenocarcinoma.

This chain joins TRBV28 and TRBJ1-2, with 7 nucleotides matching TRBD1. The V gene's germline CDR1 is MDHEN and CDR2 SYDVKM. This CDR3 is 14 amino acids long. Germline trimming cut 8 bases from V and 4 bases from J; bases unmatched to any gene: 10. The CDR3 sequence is CASPSTTGFYGYTF. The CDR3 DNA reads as TGTGCCAGCCCCAGTACGACAGGGTTCTATGGCTACACCTTC.

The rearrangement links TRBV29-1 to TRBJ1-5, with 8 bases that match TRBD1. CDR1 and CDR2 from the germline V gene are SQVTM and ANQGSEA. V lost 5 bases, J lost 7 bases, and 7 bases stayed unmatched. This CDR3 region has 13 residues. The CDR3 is CSVSTGVGQPQHF. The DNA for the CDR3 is TGCAGCGTTTCGACAGGGGTAGGACAGCCCCAGCATTTT.

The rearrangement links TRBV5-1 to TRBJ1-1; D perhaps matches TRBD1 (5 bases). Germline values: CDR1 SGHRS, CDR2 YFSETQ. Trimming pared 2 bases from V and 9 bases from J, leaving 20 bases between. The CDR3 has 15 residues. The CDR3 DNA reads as TGCGCCAGCAGCTTAGAGTCCCGGGACGGGGACCAAGCTTTCTTT. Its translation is CASSLESRDGDQAFF.

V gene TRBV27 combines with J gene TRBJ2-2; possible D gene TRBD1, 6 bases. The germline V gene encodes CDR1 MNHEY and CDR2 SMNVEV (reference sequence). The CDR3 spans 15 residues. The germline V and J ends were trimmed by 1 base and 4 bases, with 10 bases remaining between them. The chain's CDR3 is CASSLWTDSTGELFF. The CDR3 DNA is TGTGCCAGCAGTTTATGGACAGATTCCACCGGGGAGCTGTTTTTT.

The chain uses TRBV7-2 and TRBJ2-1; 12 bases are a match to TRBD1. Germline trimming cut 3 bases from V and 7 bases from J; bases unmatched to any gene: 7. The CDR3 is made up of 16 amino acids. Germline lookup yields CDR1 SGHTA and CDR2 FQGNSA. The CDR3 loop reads CASSLVGQGAGNEQFF. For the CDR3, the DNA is TGTGCCAGCAGCTTGGTGGGACAGGGGGCGGGAAATGAGCAGTTCTTC.

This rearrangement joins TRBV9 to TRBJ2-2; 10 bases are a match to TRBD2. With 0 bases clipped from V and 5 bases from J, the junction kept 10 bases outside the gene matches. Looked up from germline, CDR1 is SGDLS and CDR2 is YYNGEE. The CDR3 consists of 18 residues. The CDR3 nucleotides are TGTGCCAGCAGCGTAGTAGGAGCGGGGGGGCCAGCGACCGGGGAGCTGTTTTTT. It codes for CASSVVGAGGPATGELFF.

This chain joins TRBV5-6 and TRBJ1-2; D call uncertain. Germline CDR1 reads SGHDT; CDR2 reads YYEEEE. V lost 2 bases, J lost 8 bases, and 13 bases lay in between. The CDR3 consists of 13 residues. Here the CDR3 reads CASSFSGASGYTF. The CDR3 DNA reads TGTGCCAGCAGCTTCTCCGGCGCCTCAGGCTACACCTTC.

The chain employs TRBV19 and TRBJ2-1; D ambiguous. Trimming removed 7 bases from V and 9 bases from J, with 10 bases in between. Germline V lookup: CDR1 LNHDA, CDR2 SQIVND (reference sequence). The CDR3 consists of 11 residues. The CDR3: CASMGSGEQFF. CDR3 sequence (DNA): TGTGCCAGTATGGGATCTGGTGAGCAGTTCTTC.

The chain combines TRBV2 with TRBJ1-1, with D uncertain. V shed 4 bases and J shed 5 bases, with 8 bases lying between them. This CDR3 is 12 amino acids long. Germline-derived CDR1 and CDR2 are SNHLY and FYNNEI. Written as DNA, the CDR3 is TGTGCCAGCAGTGGGTCCGGTACTGAAGCTTTCTTT. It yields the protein CASSGSGTEAFF.

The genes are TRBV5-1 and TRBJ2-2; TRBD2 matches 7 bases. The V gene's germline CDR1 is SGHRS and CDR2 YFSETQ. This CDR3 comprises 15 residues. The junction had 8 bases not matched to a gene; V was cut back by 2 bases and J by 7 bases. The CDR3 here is CASSFAGEFSGELFF. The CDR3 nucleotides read TGCGCCAGCAGCTTCGCGGGGGAATTCAGCGGGGAGCTGTTTTTT. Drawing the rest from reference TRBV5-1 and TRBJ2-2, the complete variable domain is KAGVTQTPRYLIKTRGQQVTLSCSPISGHRSVSWYQQTPGQGLQFLFEYFSETQRNKGNFPGRFSGRQFSNSRSEMNVSTLELGDSALYLCASSFAGEFSGELFFGEGSRLTVL.